This TCR beta chain was found in a study of identifying expanded T cells in peripheral blood. General observations from the study: Clone count variance between approximately two-week samples rose with total template count. Differentially abundant clones: roughly 1.2 between replicates, 16.4 at approximately 13 days, 19 to 20 at four.

About this clone itself: Its specificity is not known.

Healthy donors had no documented immune events, such as infections, while sampled. Libraries were prepared by immunoSEQ multiplex PCR; TCRdb keeps only in-frame clonotypes and omits some of them. Among under 150,000 clones listed, 86% were seen once. Germline lookup yields CDR1 MNHNS and CDR2 SASEGT. V gave up 1 base and J gave up 4 bases, with 12 bases separating them. The CDR3 has 15 amino acids. The sequenced sample was blood. The chain couples TRBV6-1 to TRBJ2-3; no definite D call. The receptor's source is a person aged 18-69 years in good health. The CDR3 spells CASSEGGIAADTQYF. The CDR3 bases are TGTGCCAGCAGTGAAGGCGGTATAGCAGCAGATACGCAGTATTTT.